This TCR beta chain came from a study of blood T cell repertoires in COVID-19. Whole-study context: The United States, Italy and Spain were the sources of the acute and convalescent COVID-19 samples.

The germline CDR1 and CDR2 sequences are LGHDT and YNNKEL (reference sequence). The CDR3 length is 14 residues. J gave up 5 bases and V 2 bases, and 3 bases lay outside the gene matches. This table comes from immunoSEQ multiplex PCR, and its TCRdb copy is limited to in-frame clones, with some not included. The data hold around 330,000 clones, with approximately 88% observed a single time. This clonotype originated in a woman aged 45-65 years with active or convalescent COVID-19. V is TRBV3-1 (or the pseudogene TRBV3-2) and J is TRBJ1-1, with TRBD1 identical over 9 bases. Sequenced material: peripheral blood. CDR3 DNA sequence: TGTGCCAGCAGCCAACCGACAGGGGGAACTGAAGCTTTCTTT. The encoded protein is CASSQPTGGTEAFF.